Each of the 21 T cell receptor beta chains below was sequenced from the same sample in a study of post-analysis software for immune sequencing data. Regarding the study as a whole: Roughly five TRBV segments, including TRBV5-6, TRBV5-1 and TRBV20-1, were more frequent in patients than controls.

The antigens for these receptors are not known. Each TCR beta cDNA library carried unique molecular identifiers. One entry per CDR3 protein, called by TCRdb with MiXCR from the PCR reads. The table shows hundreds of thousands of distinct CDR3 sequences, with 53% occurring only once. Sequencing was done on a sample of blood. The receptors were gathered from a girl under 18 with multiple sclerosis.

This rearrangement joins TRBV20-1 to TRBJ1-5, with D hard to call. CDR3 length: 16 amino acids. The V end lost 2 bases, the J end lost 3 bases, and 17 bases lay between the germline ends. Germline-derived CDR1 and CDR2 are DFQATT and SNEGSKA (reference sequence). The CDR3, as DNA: TGCAGTGCTAGAAGGGCGGGGTTGGGCCCCAATCAGCCCCAGCATTTT. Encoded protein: CSARRAGLGPNQPQHF.

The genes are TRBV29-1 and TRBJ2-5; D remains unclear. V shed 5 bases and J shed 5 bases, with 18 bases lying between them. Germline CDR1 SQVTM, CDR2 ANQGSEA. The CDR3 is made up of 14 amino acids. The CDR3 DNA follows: TGCAGCGTTCCAGGCGGTTCGGTGGGGGAGACCCAGTACTTC. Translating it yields CSVPGGSVGETQYF.

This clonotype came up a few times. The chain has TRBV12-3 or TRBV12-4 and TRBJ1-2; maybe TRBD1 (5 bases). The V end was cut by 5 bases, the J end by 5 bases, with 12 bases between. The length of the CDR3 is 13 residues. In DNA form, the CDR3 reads TGTGCCAGCAGTCGGGGGACCCGTTATGGCTACACCTTC. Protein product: CASSRGTRYGYTF.

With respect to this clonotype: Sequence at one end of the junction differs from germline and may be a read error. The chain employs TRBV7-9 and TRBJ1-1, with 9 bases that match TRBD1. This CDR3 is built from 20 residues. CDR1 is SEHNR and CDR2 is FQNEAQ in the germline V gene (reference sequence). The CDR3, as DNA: TGTGCCAGCAGACAACCGGGACAGGGACTTTCCCCCCATGCGAACGCTGAAGCTTTCTTT. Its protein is CASRQPGQGLSPHANAEAFF. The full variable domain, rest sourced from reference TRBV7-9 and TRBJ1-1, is DTGVSQNPRHKITKRGQNVTFRCDPISEHNRLYWYRQTLGQGPEFLTYFQNEAQLEKSRLLSDRFSAERPKGSFSTLEIQRTEQGDSAMYLCASRQPGQGLSPHANAEAFFGQGTRLTVV.

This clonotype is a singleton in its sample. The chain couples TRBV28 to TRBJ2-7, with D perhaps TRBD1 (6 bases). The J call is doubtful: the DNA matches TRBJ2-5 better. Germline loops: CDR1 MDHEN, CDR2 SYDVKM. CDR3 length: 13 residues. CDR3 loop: CASSQRTAETQYF. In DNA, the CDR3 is TGTGCCAGCAGTCAACGGACAGCAGAGACCCAGTACTTC.

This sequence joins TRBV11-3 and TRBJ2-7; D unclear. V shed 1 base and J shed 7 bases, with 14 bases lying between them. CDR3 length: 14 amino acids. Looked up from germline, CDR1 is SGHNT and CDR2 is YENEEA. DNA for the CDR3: TGTGCCAGCAGCTTAGGAGACAATCTCGGGGAGCAGTACTTC. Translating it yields CASSLGDNLGEQYF.

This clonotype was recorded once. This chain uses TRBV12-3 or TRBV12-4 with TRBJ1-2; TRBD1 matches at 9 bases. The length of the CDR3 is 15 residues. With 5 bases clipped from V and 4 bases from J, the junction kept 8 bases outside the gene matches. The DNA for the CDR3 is TGTGCCAGCAGTCCAGGGACAGGGTATGGCTATGGCTACACCTTC. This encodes CASSPGTGYGYGYTF.

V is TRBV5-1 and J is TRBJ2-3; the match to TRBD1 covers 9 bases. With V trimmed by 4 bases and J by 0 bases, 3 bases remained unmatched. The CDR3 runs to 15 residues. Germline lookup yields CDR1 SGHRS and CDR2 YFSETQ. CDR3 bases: TGCGCCAGCAGCCGACAGGGGGTGAGCACAGATACGCAGTATTTT. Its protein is CASSRQGVSTDTQYF.

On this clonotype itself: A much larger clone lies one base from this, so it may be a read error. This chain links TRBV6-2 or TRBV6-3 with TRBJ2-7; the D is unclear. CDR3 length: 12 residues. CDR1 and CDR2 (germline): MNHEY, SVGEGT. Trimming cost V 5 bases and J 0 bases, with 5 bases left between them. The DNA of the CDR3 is TGTGCCAGCAGTGCCATCTCCTACGAGCAGTACTTC. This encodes CASSAISYEQYF.

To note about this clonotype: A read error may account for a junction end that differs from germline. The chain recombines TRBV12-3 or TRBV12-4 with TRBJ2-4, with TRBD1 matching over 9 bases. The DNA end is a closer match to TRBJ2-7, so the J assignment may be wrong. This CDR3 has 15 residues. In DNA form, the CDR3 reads TGTGCCGGCAGTTCGACAGGGGGGTTTGGTGGCGAGCAGTACTTC. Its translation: CAGSSTGGFGGEQYF.

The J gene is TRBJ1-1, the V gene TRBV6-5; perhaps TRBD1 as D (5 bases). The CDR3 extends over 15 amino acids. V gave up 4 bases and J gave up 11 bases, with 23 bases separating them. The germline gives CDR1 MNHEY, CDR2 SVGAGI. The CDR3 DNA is TGTGCCAGCAGTTCGAATCCAGGGATTCGCCTTTCGGCTTTCTTT. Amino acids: CASSSNPGIRLSAFF.

CDR3 protein: CASSTNSGVKSYGYTF. The CDR3 DNA reads as TGCGCCAGCAGCACCAACTCAGGAGTCAAGAGCTATGGCTACACCTTC. J is TRBJ1-2 and V is TRBV5-1, with D unresolved. Trimming stripped 4 bases from V and 4 bases from J, with 20 bases between. This CDR3 is built from 16 residues. Looked up from germline, CDR1 is SGHRS and CDR2 is YFSETQ.

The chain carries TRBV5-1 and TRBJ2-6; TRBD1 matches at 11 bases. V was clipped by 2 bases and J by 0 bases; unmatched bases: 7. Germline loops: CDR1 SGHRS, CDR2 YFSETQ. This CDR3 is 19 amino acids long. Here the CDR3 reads CASSFLSGQGVSGANVLTF. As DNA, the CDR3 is TGCGCCAGCAGCTTTTTATCGGGACAGGGGGTCTCTGGGGCCAACGTCCTGACTTTC.

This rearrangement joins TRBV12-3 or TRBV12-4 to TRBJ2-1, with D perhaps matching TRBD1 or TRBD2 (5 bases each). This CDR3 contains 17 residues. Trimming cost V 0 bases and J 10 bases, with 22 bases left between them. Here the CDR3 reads CASSLAGGFSGTMEQFF. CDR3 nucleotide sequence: TGTGCCAGCAGTTTAGCGGGCGGGTTCTCCGGGACGATGGAGCAGTTCTTC.

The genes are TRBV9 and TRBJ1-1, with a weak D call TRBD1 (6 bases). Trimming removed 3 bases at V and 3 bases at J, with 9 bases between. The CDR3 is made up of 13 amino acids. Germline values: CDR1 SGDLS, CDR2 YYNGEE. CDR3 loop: CASSDRDYTEAFF. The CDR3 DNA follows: TGTGCCAGCAGCGACAGGGATTACACTGAAGCTTTCTTT.

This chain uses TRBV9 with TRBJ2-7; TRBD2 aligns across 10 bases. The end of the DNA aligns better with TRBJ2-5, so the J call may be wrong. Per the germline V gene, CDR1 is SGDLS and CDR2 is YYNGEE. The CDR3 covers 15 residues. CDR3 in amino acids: CASSVGAGGSETQYF. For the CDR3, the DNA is TGTGCCAGCAGCGTAGGAGCGGGAGGGTCAGAGACCCAGTACTTC.

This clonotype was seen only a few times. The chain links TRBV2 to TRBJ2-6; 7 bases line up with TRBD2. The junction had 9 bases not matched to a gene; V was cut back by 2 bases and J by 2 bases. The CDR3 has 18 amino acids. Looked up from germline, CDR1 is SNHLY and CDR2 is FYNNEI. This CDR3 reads CASSEPAGLGTGANVLTF. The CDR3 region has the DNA TGTGCCAGCAGTGAACCAGCGGGATTAGGAACTGGGGCCAACGTCCTGACTTTC. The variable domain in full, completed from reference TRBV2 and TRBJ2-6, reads EPEVTQTPSHQVTQMGQEVILRCVPISNHLYFYWYRQILGQKVEFLVSFYNNEISEKSEIFDDQFSVERPDGSNFTLKIRSTKLEDSAMYFCASSEPAGLGTGANVLTFGAGSRLTVL.

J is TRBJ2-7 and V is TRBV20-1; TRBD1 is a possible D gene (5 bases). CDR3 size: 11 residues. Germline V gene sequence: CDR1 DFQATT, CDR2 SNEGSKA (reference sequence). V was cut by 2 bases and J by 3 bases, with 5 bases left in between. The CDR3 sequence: CSARRGYEQYF. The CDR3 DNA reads TGCAGTGCTAGAAGGGGCTACGAGCAGTACTTC.

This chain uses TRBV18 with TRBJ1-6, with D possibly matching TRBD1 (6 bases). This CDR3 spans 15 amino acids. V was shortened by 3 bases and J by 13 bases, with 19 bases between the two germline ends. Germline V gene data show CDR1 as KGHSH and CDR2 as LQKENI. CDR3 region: CASSPPGAGAYPLHF. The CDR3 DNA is TGTGCCAGCTCACCCCCGGGGGCAGGGGCTTACCCCCTCCACTTT.

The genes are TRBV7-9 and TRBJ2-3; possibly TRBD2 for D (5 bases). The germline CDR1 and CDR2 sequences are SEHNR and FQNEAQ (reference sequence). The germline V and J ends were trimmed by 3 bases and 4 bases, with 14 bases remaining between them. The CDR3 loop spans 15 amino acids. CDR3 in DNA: TGTGCCAGCAGCTTCGGAGCAGGACTTTCAGATACGCAGTATTTT. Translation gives CASSFGAGLSDTQYF.

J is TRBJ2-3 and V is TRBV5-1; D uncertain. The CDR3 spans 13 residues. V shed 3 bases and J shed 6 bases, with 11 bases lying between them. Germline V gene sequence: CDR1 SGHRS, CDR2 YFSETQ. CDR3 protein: CASSSIPVDTQYF. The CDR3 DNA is TGCGCCAGCAGCTCAATCCCAGTGGATACGCAGTATTTT.